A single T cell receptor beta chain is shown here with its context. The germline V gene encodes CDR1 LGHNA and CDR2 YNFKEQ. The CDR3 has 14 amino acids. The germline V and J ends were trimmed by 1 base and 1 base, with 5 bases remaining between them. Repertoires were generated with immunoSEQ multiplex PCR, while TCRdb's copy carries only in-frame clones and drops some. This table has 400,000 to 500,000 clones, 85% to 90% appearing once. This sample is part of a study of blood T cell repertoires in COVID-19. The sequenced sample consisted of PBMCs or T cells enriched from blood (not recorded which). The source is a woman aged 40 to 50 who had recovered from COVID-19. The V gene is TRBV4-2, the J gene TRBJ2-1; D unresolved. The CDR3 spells CASSQVGSYNEQFF. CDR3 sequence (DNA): TGTGCCAGCAGCCAAGTCGGTTCCTACAATGAGCAGTTCTTC.